This TCR beta chain was identified in a study of shared clonotypes between healthy human individuals. This clone was counted a few times. Measured with immunoSEQ multiplex PCR; TCRdb has only the in-frame clones, and not every one. The repertoire has under 1,100,000 clones, about 75% of them found once; the top ten carry over 1.3%. The CDR3 has 15 residues. The V gene's germline CDR1 is MNHEY and CDR2 SVGAGI. The V gene end was trimmed by 6 bases and the J gene end by 7 bases; junction bases not matched to a gene: 5. The sample consisted of memory CD4+ T cells sorted from blood. Described subset: CD45RA-negative fraction. This TCR was recovered from a man younger than 35 in good health. The gene calls are TRBV6-5 and TRBJ2-1, with TRBD2 matching over 14 bases. The CDR3 protein is CASSMGLAGDNEQFF. The CDR3 DNA follows: TGTGCCAGCAGCATGGGACTAGCGGGAGATAATGAGCAGTTCTTC.